This T cell receptor (beta chain) was captured by sequencing in a study of cytomegalovirus exposure and HLA in healthy donors. The length of the CDR3 is 15 residues. V lost 4 bases and J lost 2, with 13 bases in between. CDR1 is WNHNN and CDR2 is SYGVQD in the germline V gene (reference sequence). Study results and limitations: A cluster of highly shared sequence variants was likely a sequencing artifact.

13 Jbeta primers and 60 Vbeta primers were used for the PCR. Authors' analysis steps: About 11 million of 65 million to 95 million unique TCR beta chains were shared, per a later count. The method was immunoSEQ multiplex PCR; TCRdb's version includes in-frame clones alone and lacks a portion of them. The D gene and trimming were derived from the DNA, and the V and J assignments and clone size from that table. Of around 100,000 clones in the sample, 55% to 80% were seen once. Turning to this clone: Its antigen is not known.

This receptor was identified in a woman aged 30 to 39 in good health and CMV-seronegative. Sequenced material: PBMCs. This chain connects TRBV10-1 to TRBJ2-3; TRBD2 is a possible D gene (6 bases). This CDR3 is CASSVPSVYTDTQYF. CDR3 DNA sequence: TGCGCCAGCAGTGTGCCTAGCGTATACACAGATACGCAGTATTTT.